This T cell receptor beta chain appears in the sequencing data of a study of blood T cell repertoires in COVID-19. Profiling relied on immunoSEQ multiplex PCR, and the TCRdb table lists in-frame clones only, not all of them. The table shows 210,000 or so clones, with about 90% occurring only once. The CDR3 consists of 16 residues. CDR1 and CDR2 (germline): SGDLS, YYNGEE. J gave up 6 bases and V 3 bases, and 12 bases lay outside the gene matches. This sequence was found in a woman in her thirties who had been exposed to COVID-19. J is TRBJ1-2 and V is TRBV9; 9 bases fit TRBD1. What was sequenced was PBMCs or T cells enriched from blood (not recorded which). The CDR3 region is CASSDKWDREIHGYTF. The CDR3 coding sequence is TGTGCCAGCAGCGATAAATGGGACAGGGAAATCCATGGCTACACCTTC.